This T cell receptor beta chain originates from a study of blood T cell repertoires in COVID-19. As for the study in general: Acute and convalescent COVID-19 samples came from the United States, Italy and Spain. T cells, B-cell-depleted T cells, or PBMCs supplied cDNA or gDNA.

The germline V gene has CDR1 LGHNA and CDR2 YSLEER. CDR3 length: 17 residues. Losses at the gene ends were 1 base for V and 6 bases for J; bases not matched to a gene: 10. Original processing methods: Reference gene primer amplification in the assay estimated nucleated cell counts. This table comes from immunoSEQ multiplex PCR, and its TCRdb copy is limited to in-frame clones, with some not included. V and J calls and clone size are as listed in that table; D and trimming were resolved from the DNA. The data hold 150,000 to 200,000 clones, with more than 75% observed a single time. The source of this sequence is a man aged 40-49 years with active or convalescent COVID-19. The specimen sequenced was peripheral blood. The V call is TRBV4-3, the J call TRBJ1-2, with 11 bases fitting TRBD1. In nucleotides, the CDR3 is TGCGCCAGCAGCCAAGGACCGGGGGACAGGGGGATAGATGGCTACACCTTC. Amino acid sequence: CASSQGPGDRGIDGYTF.